This TCR beta chain is drawn from a study of regulatory and conventional T cells in RAG deficiency. The sorted conventional CD4+ T cells were CD25-low and CD127-high, with genomic DNA sequenced. The CDR3 extends over 16 amino acids. TCRdb keeps only in-frame clones here, not all; method: immunoSEQ multiplex PCR. The table includes roughly 35,000 clones, roughly 76% detected once. The same specimen was also included in a second study, on regulatory T cells. That study adds: The PCR used 52 TRBV and 13 TRBJ primers.

This sequence joins TRBV21-1 and TRBJ2-7; TRBD2, as called in the table, went unchecked against the DNA. TRBV21-1 constitutes a pseudogene. This receptor was obtained from a human donor in good health. The sequenced material came from CD4+ effector T cells sorted from blood. The CDR3 DNA sequence: TGTGCCAGCAGCCGTCTTGGACTAGCGGGGGTCTACGAGCAGTACTTC. Its protein product is CASSRLGLAGVYEQYF.